Listed below are T cell receptor beta chains from one sample, sequenced in a study. A single record per CDR3 protein comes from TCRdb applying MiXCR to the 5' RACE reads. There are 62,000 or so distinct CDR3 sequences in the sample; 26% occur only once, and 2% to 2.5% lies in the top ten. The specimen sequenced was tumor-infiltrating Tregs sorted from the breast tumor. All receptors come from a female donor with breast cancer. Each CDR3 is given with its conserved first and last residue. Each record gives: V gene, D gene, J gene, clone size, CDR3 protein, CDR3 DNA. The D gene is left open where the match is weak. Only some rows state a clone size, as once, few, many or a class for expanded clones.

>TRBV15|TRBD1|TRBJ2-1|.
CATTLAGGGEQFF
TGTGCCACAACTCTGGCAGGGGGCGGTGAGCAGTTCTTC
>TRBV28|.|TRBJ2-5|few
CASSSNAGIRETQYF
TGTGCCAGCAGTTCTAACGCGGGAATTCGGGAGACCCAGTACTTC
>TRBV7-2|.|TRBJ2-3|medium-sized
CASSKDYNSITDTQYF
TGTGCCAGCAGCAAGGACTATAACTCCATCACAGATACGCAGTATTTT
>TRBV7-6|TRBD2|TRBJ2-1|few
CASSPASGSYNEQFF
TGTGCCAGCAGTCCCGCTAGCGGGAGCTACAATGAGCAGTTCTTC
>TRBV10-3|TRBD1|TRBJ1-6|many
CAIRTGEGSPLHF
TGTGCCATCAGGACAGGGGAAGGTTCACCCCTCCACTTT
>TRBV7-2|TRBD2|TRBJ2-7|many
CASSPRLAGDNEQYF
TGTGCCAGCAGCCCTAGACTAGCGGGAGATAATGAGCAGTACTTC
>TRBV20-1|TRBD1|TRBJ1-4|few
CSARRQGFNEKLFF
TGCAGTGCTAGAAGACAGGGTTTTAATGAAAAACTGTTTTTT
>TRBV11-1|TRBD2|TRBJ2-3|many
CASSFRLAEDTQYF
TGTGCCAGCAGCTTCCGACTAGCGGAAGATACGCAGTATTTT
>TRBV7-9|.|TRBJ2-3|.
CASGSADTQYF
TGTGCCAGCGGCTCCGCAGATACGCAGTATTTT
>TRBV29-1|.|TRBJ1-1|.
CSVDRTMNTEAFF
TGCAGCGTGGACAGAACCATGAACACTGAAGCTTTCTTT
>TRBV4-1|TRBD2|TRBJ2-7|few
CASSQGEASGTPKQYF
TGCGCCAGCAGCCAAGGAGAGGCTAGCGGGACCCCGAAGCAGTACTTC
>TRBV2|.|TRBJ2-5|.
CASSAVTTRTETQYF
TGTGCCAGCAGTGCCGTGACTACCCGGACGGAGACCCAGTACTTC
>TRBV5-1|.|TRBJ2-3|.
CATNVGNEDTQYF
TGCGCCACCAATGTGGGAAACGAAGATACGCAGTATTTT
>TRBV13|TRBD1|TRBJ2-7|.
CASSSTGWSHEQYF
TGTGCCAGCAGCTCGACAGGGTGGTCGCACGAGCAGTACTTC
>TRBV20-1|.|TRBJ2-7|.
CSARPPGGFTYGQYF
TGCAGTGCTAGACCCCCTGGGGGGTTCACCTACGGGCAGTACTTC
>TRBV11-2|.|TRBJ2-3|many
CASGPSGTDTQYF
TGTGCCAGCGGGCCTAGCGGCACAGATACGCAGTATTTT
>TRBV6-2/TRBV6-3|TRBD1|TRBJ1-2|many
CASSYTGDGGYTF
TGTGCCAGCAGTTACACAGGGGATGGAGGCTACACCTTC
>TRBV7-2|.|TRBJ2-5|many
CASSLGSGDPLGYF
TGTGCCAGCAGCTTAGGCAGCGGAGACCCACTAGGGTACTTC
>TRBV20-1|.|TRBJ1-4|.
CSARGSNEKPFF
TGCAGTGCTAGGGGTTCTAATGAAAAACCGTTTTTT
>TRBV30|.|TRBJ2-6|.
CACPGVSGANVLTF
TGTGCCTGCCCAGGAGTCTCTGGGGCCAACGTCCTGACTTTC
>TRBV12-3/TRBV12-4|TRBD1|TRBJ2-7|.
CASSLRTGIYEQYF
TGTGCCAGCAGTCTTAGGACAGGGATCTACGAGCAGTACTTC
>TRBV6-1|TRBD2|TRBJ2-2|few
CASSPLSGGLVGELFF
TGTGCCAGCAGTCCCCTTAGCGGGGGGCTGGTCGGGGAGCTGTTTTTT
>TRBV12-3/TRBV12-4|.|TRBJ2-3|.
CASSLGEIDTQYF
TGTGCCAGCAGTTTAGGCGAAATAGATACGCAGTATTTT
>TRBV12-3/TRBV12-4|.|TRBJ1-5|few
CASSLGGTGNQPQHF
TGTGCCAGCAGTTTGGGGGGTACTGGCAATCAGCCCCAGCATTTT
>TRBV5-5|TRBD2|TRBJ2-1|.
CASIAPGLAGVEQFF
TGTGCCAGCATCGCCCCGGGACTAGCGGGAGTTGAGCAGTTCTTC
>TRBV5-1|.|TRBJ2-5|few
CASSGGTARQETQYF
TGCGCCAGCAGCGGGGGGACAGCGAGACAAGAGACCCAGTACTTC
>TRBV12-3/TRBV12-4|.|TRBJ2-1|.
CASSSENEQFF
TGTGCCAGCAGTTCCGAGAATGAGCAGTTCTTC
>TRBV4-2|TRBD1|TRBJ2-3|.
CAGSRGQGSSDTQYF
TGTGCCGGCAGCCGCGGACAGGGGAGTTCAGATACGCAGTATTTT
>TRBV4-2|.|TRBJ2-2|.
CASSQDGSGGTGELFF
TGTGCCAGCAGCCAAGATGGTTCAGGGGGGACCGGGGAGCTGTTTTTT
>TRBV6-5|.|TRBJ2-5|.
CASSYTHYKPQETQYF
TGTGCCAGCAGTTACACCCATTACAAACCTCAAGAGACCCAGTACTTC
>TRBV20-1|.|TRBJ1-5|many
CSARDISGRPQHF
TGCAGTGCTAGAGATATATCGGGGAGGCCCCAGCATTTT
>TRBV5-1|.|TRBJ2-5|.
CANSPGDSLGETKYF
TGCGCCAACAGCCCCGGGGACTCTTTAGGGGAGACCAAGTACTTC
>TRBV20-1|TRBD2|TRBJ2-7|.
CSAFPGTSGGEQYF
TGCAGTGCTTTTCCCGGGACTAGCGGGGGAGAGCAGTACTTC
>TRBV15|.|TRBJ2-1|.
CATSRDGMGPLNEQFF
TGTGCCACCAGCAGAGATGGAATGGGACCACTTAATGAGCAGTTCTTC
>TRBV5-5|.|TRBJ1-6|.
CATSGRGDSPLHF
TGTGCCACATCGGGACGGGGGGATTCACCCCTCCACTTT
>TRBV27|.|TRBJ2-3|.
CADTRQDTQYF
TGTGCCGACACCCGTCAAGATACGCAGTATTTT
>TRBV9|.|TRBJ2-1|few
CASSVAGPRPTNEQFF
TGTGCCAGCAGCGTAGCGGGGCCCCGTCCTACAAATGAGCAGTTCTTC
>TRBV28|.|TRBJ1-3|many
CASSAGGRGGFGNTIYF
TGTGCCAGCAGTGCCGGGGGCAGGGGAGGATTTGGAAACACCATATATTTT
>TRBV18|.|TRBJ1-4|few
CASSQRNEKLFF
TGTGCCAGCTCCCAACGTAATGAAAAACTGTTTTTT
>TRBV6-1|.|TRBJ1-3|.
CASSPRDVGNTIYF
TGTGCCAGCAGTCCACGGGACGTTGGAAACACCATATATTTT
>TRBV5-1|.|TRBJ2-3|few
CASSQHQGKGTQYF
TGCGCCAGCAGCCAACACCAGGGGAAGGGTACGCAGTATTTT
>TRBV5-1|.|TRBJ1-4|.
CASSLGTVQTATNEKLFF
TGCGCCAGCAGCTTGGGGACAGTCCAGACCGCAACTAATGAAAAACTGTTTTTT
>TRBV7-2|.|TRBJ2-2|few
CASNSLWRNTGELFF
TGTGCCAGCAACTCACTATGGAGGAACACCGGGGAGCTGTTTTTT
>TRBV20-1|.|TRBJ1-4|many
CSARDPMTARGEKLFF
TGCAGTGCTAGAGATCCGATGACAGCCCGCGGGGAAAAACTGTTTTTT
>TRBV2|.|TRBJ2-1|medium-sized
CASCAVTGDSEQFF
TGTGCCAGCTGCGCCGTGACGGGAGATAGTGAGCAGTTCTTC
>TRBV9|.|TRBJ2-3|few
CASSAAIIDTQYF
TGTGCCAGCAGCGCCGCTATCATAGATACGCAGTATTTT